This is a list of T cell receptor beta chains from one sample in a study of beta chain features in type 1 diabetes. The data were produced by immunoSEQ multiplex PCR, yet TCRdb's version contains in-frame clones alone and is incomplete. Of roughly 280,000 clones detected, about 24% appear once; the ten largest clones hold roughly 0.011%. The material sequenced was naive CD4+ T cells from blood. All receptors come from a woman aged 30 to 39 with type 1 diabetes. CDR3s include the opening cysteine and the closing phenylalanine or tryptophan. Fields, in order: CDR3 protein, J gene, clone size, V gene. The size entry is marked missing in some rows and otherwise reads once, few, many or a size class.

CATSREDFSGELFF	TRBJ2-2	NA	TRBV15
CASSPSSGTYNEQFF	TRBJ2-1	NA	TRBV6-1
CASSTHRDRGANYGYTF	TRBJ1-2	few	TRBV19
CASSFLGLAGGNEQFF	TRBJ2-1	NA	TRBV28
CASKGTSLREQYF	TRBJ2-7	few	TRBV2
CASRGAGTGSYEQYF	TRBJ2-7	NA	TRBV28
CASSLRLAGGETGELFF	TRBJ2-2	few	TRBV7-9
CATSTRTGRETQYF	TRBJ2-5	few	TRBV15
CASSVQGNTEAFF	TRBJ1-1	NA	TRBV9
CASSDFSGAYNEQFF	TRBJ2-1	NA	TRBV11-2
CSVAGPLSYEQYF	TRBJ2-7	few	TRBV29-1
CASSLAGVTYEQYF	TRBJ2-7	NA	TRBV7-9
CASSLGGRAEWEQYF	TRBJ2-7	few	TRBV5-4
CASSLQGQSYEQYF	TRBJ2-7	NA	TRBV19
CAWTAGGSGEQFF	TRBJ2-1	few	TRBV30
CASSVVGTGYLNEQFF	TRBJ2-1	NA	TRBV9
CASSVARETGELFF	TRBJ2-2	NA	TRBV9
CASSLRLASQETQYF	TRBJ2-5	NA	TRBV11-2
CASSVTETKFGEKLFF	TRBJ1-4	NA	TRBV9
CASSLLNTEAFF	TRBJ1-1	NA	TRBV28
CAISQSDYGYTF	TRBJ1-2	NA	TRBV10-3
CASSRTGQGTEAFF	TRBJ1-1	NA	TRBV9
CASSTGRWTNEKLFF	TRBJ1-4	few	TRBV19
CASSSGRTSGMETQYF	TRBJ2-5	NA	TRBV5-6
CASSRDLAGVYEQYF	TRBJ2-7	NA	TRBV27
CSASTTDTQYF	TRBJ2-3	NA	TRBV20-1
CASSLGQHTEAFF	TRBJ1-1	NA	TRBV18
CASSQKGLARSNVSYNEQFF	TRBJ2-1	NA	TRBV4-1
CSVGQRGYEQYF	TRBJ2-7	NA	TRBV29-1
CASSQAGVGYNEQFF	TRBJ2-1	few	TRBV5-4
CASSPGTGNYEQYF	TRBJ2-7	NA	TRBV6-5
CASRAEGNEAFF	TRBJ1-1	few	TRBV2
CASSPDSYEQYF	TRBJ2-7	few	TRBV9
CASSQMPEVGQFF	TRBJ2-1	NA	TRBV16
CSVVKGLAGGTQYF	TRBJ2-3	few	TRBV29-1
CASSLGAGTANYGYTF	TRBJ1-2	NA	TRBV7-2
CASSTGLRNTEAFF	TRBJ1-1	NA	TRBV6-5
CASSGSGTAHPDTQYF	TRBJ2-3	NA	TRBV5-1
CASSWGQNNEQYF	TRBJ2-7	NA	TRBV5-1
CAITSGTGGYEQYF	TRBJ2-7	NA	TRBV10-3
CASSLDTNTEAFF	TRBJ1-1	NA	TRBV13
CSVDYLDAGGSEAFF	TRBJ1-1	few	TRBV29-1
CASSLRVSYEQYF	TRBJ2-7	NA	TRBV6-5
CASGSGGRDEQFF	TRBJ2-1	few	TRBV2
CASFSGTSGSNEQFF	TRBJ2-1	NA	TRBV18
CSVWTGTDTQYF	TRBJ2-3	few	TRBV29-1
CASSQREKLFF	TRBJ1-4	few	TRBV4-1
CSVVGRQTATDTQYF	TRBJ2-3	NA	TRBV29-1
CACNAGGNQPQHF	TRBJ1-5	NA	TRBV30